The source of this T cell receptor (beta chain) is a study of CD8 T cells in Susac syndrome. The germline CDR1 and CDR2 sequences are MNHNS and SASEGT. V was pared by 3 bases and J by 9 bases, with 12 bases between. The CDR3 loop spans 14 amino acids. This clonotype has only one observation. Random hexamers were used to reverse transcribe an amount of roughly 0.5 to 1 ug RNA. TCRdb itself ran the immunoSEQ multiplex PCR reads through MiXCR, one entry per CDR3 protein. The sample has around 190,000 distinct CDR3 sequences; approximately 94% are singletons. The receptor was isolated from a human donor in good health. Sample: CD4+ T cells from PBMCs. The chain joins TRBV6-1 to TRBJ1-6, with D maybe TRBD1 (5 bases). The CDR3 DNA reads as TGTGCCAGCAGTGAGGGACTAACCGGTTCACCCCTCCACTTT. Its protein is CASSEGLTGSPLHF.